This T cell receptor beta chain emerged from a study of blood T cell repertoires in COVID-19. Background on the study: In each case, the material was cDNA or gDNA derived from T cells, B-cell-depleted T cells, or PBMCs.

For this clone: The junction and the germline gene differ at one end; a read error may be behind it.

CDR1 and CDR2 from the germline V gene are MNHEY and SVGAGI. The CDR3 is made up of 11 amino acids. Clones were read by immunoSEQ multiplex PCR, and TCRdb kept only the in-frame ones, dropping some. The sample shows around 260,000 clones, approximately 91% of them seen only once. Sequenced material: peripheral blood. The chain couples TRBV6-5 to TRBJ2-3; the match to TRBD1 covers 8 bases. This clonotype was obtained from a human donor in a cohort sampled during active COVID-19. The CDR3 DNA sequence: TGTGCCAGCAGTTACGGACAGGGTTTGAATTTT. It is translated as CASSYGQGLNF.